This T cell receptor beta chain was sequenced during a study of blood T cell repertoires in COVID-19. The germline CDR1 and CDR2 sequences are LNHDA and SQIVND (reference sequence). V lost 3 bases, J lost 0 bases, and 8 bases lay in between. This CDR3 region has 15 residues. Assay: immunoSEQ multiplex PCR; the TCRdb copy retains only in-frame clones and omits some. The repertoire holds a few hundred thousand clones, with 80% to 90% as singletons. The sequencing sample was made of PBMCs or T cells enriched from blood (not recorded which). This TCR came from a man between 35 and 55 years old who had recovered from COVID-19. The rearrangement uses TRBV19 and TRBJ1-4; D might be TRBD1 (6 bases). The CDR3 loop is CASSIGTTTNEKLFF. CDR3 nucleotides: TGTGCCAGTAGTATCGGGACAACAACTAATGAAAAACTGTTTTTT.